A selection of T cell receptor beta chains follows, all from one sample in a study of T cells in Graves' hyperthyroidism and ophthalmopathy. TCRdb analysed the multiplex PCR reads with MiXCR anew, one entry per CDR3 protein. The sample consists of 350,000 to 400,000 distinct CDR3 sequences, over 11% of them appearing once. Sequencing was carried out using blood. All receptors come from a woman aged 55-70 years with Graves' hyperthyroidism. CDR3s include the opening cysteine and the closing phenylalanine or tryptophan. D genes are given only for firm matches. Clone size is given for some rows only: seen once, a few or many times, or a class if the clone is expanded.

.	few	TRBV25-1	TRBJ2-7	TGTGCCACCTTGAGCTCTCGCGAGCAGTACTTC	CATLSSREQYF
.	many	TRBV24-1	TRBJ2-7	TGTGCCACCAGTGACCCCGACAGCTACGAGCAGTACTTC	CATSDPDSYEQYF
TRBD1	.	TRBV12-3/TRBV12-4	TRBJ2-1	TGTGCCAGCAGCGGGACAGGGGGCTTTGGCAATGAGCAGTTCTTC	CASSGTGGFGNEQFF
TRBD1	many	TRBV6-6	TRBJ2-4	TGTGCCAGCAGTTACCTAGGACAGGAGCTAGCCAAAAACATTCAGTACTTC	CASSYLGQELAKNIQYF
TRBD1	.	TRBV6-5	TRBJ1-2	TGTGCCAGCAGTTACTCGCTTGGGACAGGGAAGGATGGCTACACCTTC	CASSYSLGTGKDGYTF
TRBD1	few	TRBV20-1	TRBJ2-7	TGCAGTGCTAGAGGACAGGGTTTGCCCAGCAAGTTGGTCTACGAGCAGTACTTC	CSARGQGLPSKLVYEQYF
TRBD1	many	TRBV24-1	TRBJ2-1	TGTGCCACCAGTGACCTGGACAGGGGGCAGGCGCGTGAGCAGTTCTTC	CATSDLDRGQAREQFF
TRBD2	.	TRBV20-1	TRBJ2-7	TGCAGTGCTAGATCTACTAGCGGGATCTACGAGCAGTACTTC	CSARSTSGIYEQYF
.	many	TRBV11-2	TRBJ2-5	TGTGCCAGCAGCTTAACTTTAGCGGAAGAGACCCAGTACTTC	CASSLTLAEETQYF
.	.	TRBV6-2/TRBV6-3	TRBJ1-2	TGTGCCAGCAGTCTTCCGAGAAGGCAGGGCGATGGCTACACCTTC	CASSLPRRQGDGYTF
.	many	TRBV3-1	TRBJ2-1	TGTGCCAGCAGCCCCCGCAACACATACAATGAGCAGTTCTTC	CASSPRNTYNEQFF
TRBD2	.	TRBV5-4	TRBJ2-3	TGTGCCAGCAGCCTGGGACTAGCGGGAGATGGGGATACGCAGTATTTT	CASSLGLAGDGDTQYF
TRBD2	few	TRBV19	TRBJ2-3	TGTGCCAGTAGCGAATGGGGGGGGGCAGATACGCAGTATTTT	CASSEWGGADTQYF
TRBD1	many	TRBV7-2	TRBJ2-5	TGTGCCAGCAGCCCGGACAGGGGGCTGGAGACCCAGTACTTC	CASSPDRGLETQYF
TRBD2	.	TRBV2	TRBJ2-5	TGTGCCAGCAGTGACTTTCGGGAGGGCCTTGAGACCCAGTACTTC	CASSDFREGLETQYF
TRBD2	many	TRBV12-5	TRBJ2-7	TGTGCTAGTCAGGCTAGCGGGAGGTACGAGCAGTACTTC	CASQASGRYEQYF
TRBD2	many	TRBV7-2	TRBJ2-2	TGTGCCAGCAGCCCCCCGGGACTAGCGGGAGCGGGCGGGGAGCTGTTTTTT	CASSPPGLAGAGGELFF
TRBD2	few	TRBV27	TRBJ2-7	TGTGCCAGCTCCCCCGGGACTAGCTTTTTTCTCGAGCAGTACTTC	CASSPGTSFFLEQYF
TRBD1	many	TRBV11-2	TRBJ2-2	TGTGCCAGCAGCTTAGCGGGACAGGGTGGCATTGGCGGGGAGCTGTTTTTT	CASSLAGQGGIGGELFF
.	many	TRBV6-5	TRBJ1-1	TGTGCCAGCAGTTACCCAGGTCGATGGGGGGAAGGCGACACTGAAGCTTTCTTT	CASSYPGRWGEGDTEAFF
.	.	TRBV28	TRBJ1-1	TGTGCCAGCAGTTTATTGGGCGTGGGATGGGAGAACACTGAAGCTTTCTTT	CASSLLGVGWENTEAFF
.	few	TRBV2	TRBJ1-5	TGTGCCAGCAGTGAATTCTCAGGAATAGGGCCCCAGCATTTT	CASSEFSGIGPQHF
TRBD2	few	TRBV20-1	TRBJ2-2	TGCAGTGCTAGAGATCTTCGGGAGGGGGGGACCGGGGAGCTGTTTTTT	CSARDLREGGTGELFF
TRBD2	few	TRBV7-6	TRBJ2-7	TGTGCCAGCAGCGGACTAGCGGCCTACGAGCAGTACTTC	CASSGLAAYEQYF
TRBD2	many	TRBV10-3	TRBJ2-3	TGTGCCATCAGTGAGTCACCGGGACTAGCCATTGCAGATACGCAGTATTTT	CAISESPGLAIADTQYF
.	.	TRBV30	TRBJ2-7	TGTGCCTGGAGGGGGGTGGGATACTACTCCTCCGAGCAGTACTTC	CAWRGVGYYSSEQYF
.	few	TRBV19	TRBJ2-7	TGTGCCAGTAGTATAGCACCTACCTACGAGCAGTACTTC	CASSIAPTYEQYF
TRBD2	many	TRBV11-2	TRBJ2-1	TGTGCCAGCAGCTTTCCCAGGGGACTAGCGGAGGACAATGAGCAGTTCTTC	CASSFPRGLAEDNEQFF
TRBD1	many	TRBV28	TRBJ2-7	TGTGCCAGCAGGGCAGTAGGGGGCGGCTACGAGCAGTACTTC	CASRAVGGGYEQYF
TRBD1	many	TRBV6-6	TRBJ1-1	TGTGCCAGCAGTTACGACCGGACAGGGATAATGACTGAAGCTTTCTTT	CASSYDRTGIMTEAFF
TRBD2	many	TRBV18	TRBJ2-7	TGTGCCAGCTCACCCGAAGCGGGAGTGGGCGAGCAGTACTTC	CASSPEAGVGEQYF
TRBD2	many	TRBV5-1	TRBJ2-3	TGCGCCAGCAGTTTACCTAGCGGGATGACAGATACGCAGTATTTT	CASSLPSGMTDTQYF
TRBD1	many	TRBV12-3/TRBV12-4	TRBJ2-5	TGTGCCAGCAGTTTGGGACAGTACCAAGAGACCCAGTACTTC	CASSLGQYQETQYF
.	.	TRBV24-1	TRBJ2-3	TGTGCCACCACCCGGGCGTTGTCGGATACGCAGTATTTT	CATTRALSDTQYF
.	many	TRBV20-1	TRBJ2-7	TGCAGTGCTCCTGCGGGAATAGGCTACGAGCAGTACTTC	CSAPAGIGYEQYF
TRBD1	many	TRBV6-1	TRBJ2-2	TGTGCCAGCAGTTATGGGACAGGGAACACCGGGGAGCTGTTTTTT	CASSYGTGNTGELFF
TRBD2	many	TRBV3-1	TRBJ2-5	TGTGCCAGCAGCCACCTGGGACTAGCGGGAGTGGGAGACCAAGAGACCCAGTACTTC	CASSHLGLAGVGDQETQYF
.	many	TRBV6-6	TRBJ2-5	TGTGCCAGCAGTTACGTGGTTGAGGGCGTGGAGACCCAGTACTTC	CASSYVVEGVETQYF
.	.	TRBV18	TRBJ2-7	TGTGCCAGCTCACCCGGACCGCCTAGGGGCCACGAGCAGTACTTC	CASSPGPPRGHEQYF
.	.	TRBV19	TRBJ2-7	TGTGCCAGTAGTCCAACAGGGATCGAGCAGTACTTC	CASSPTGIEQYF
TRBD2	few	TRBV20-1	TRBJ2-1	TGCAGTGCCCCCGGGACTAGCGGTTACAATGAGCAGCTCTTC	CSAPGTSGYNEQLF
.	.	TRBV5-8	TRBJ1-5	TGTGCCAGCCGCTCCAGGGGAACAACCCTTCAGCCCCAGCATTTT	CASRSRGTTLQPQHF
.	few	TRBV9	TRBJ2-1	TGTGCCAGCAGCGTAGCTGGGGCAGGCAATTACAATGAGCAGTCCTTC	CASSVAGAGNYNEQSF
.	many	TRBV27	TRBJ2-7	TGTGCCAGCAGACCGCTAGGGACCTACGAGCAGTACTTC	CASRPLGTYEQYF
.	many	TRBV18	TRBJ2-1	TGTGCCAGCTCACCTAATGGACCTGCGAGCTCCTACAATGAGCAGTTCTTC	CASSPNGPASSYNEQFF
TRBD1	many	TRBV24-1	TRBJ2-1	TGTGCCACCAGTGATTACACCCCCGGGACAGGGGACAATGAGCAGTTCTTC	CATSDYTPGTGDNEQFF
.	many	TRBV20-1	TRBJ2-7	TGCAGTGCTAGAGGGGTCTGGCCCTACGAGCAGTACTTC	CSARGVWPYEQYF
TRBD1	.	TRBV6-1	TRBJ2-5	TGTGCCAGCAGTGAAAGCAGACAGGGTGAAGAGACCCAGTACTTC	CASSESRQGEETQYF
TRBD1	many	TRBV28	TRBJ1-5	TGTGCCAGCAGTTTGACAGGGCCTCAGCCCCAGCATTTT	CASSLTGPQPQHF
TRBD2	few	TRBV6-1	TRBJ2-2	TGTGCCAGCACCCCGTTGGCTAGCGGGTCGCGCGCCGGGGAGCTGTTTTTT	CASTPLASGSRAGELFF